This TCR beta chain was retrieved from a study of patients and donors after allogeneic stem cell transplantation. Using its own MiXCR run on the RT-PCR reads, TCRdb lists one record per CDR3 protein. The repertoire holds 200,000 to 250,000 distinct CDR3 sequences, 12% to 15% seen once, with 11% in the top ten. This clonotype was detected only a few times. Looked up from germline, CDR1 is SEHNR and CDR2 is FQNEAQ (reference sequence). The J segment lost 1 base and the V segment lost 8 bases, leaving 9 bases of the junction unmatched. This CDR3 has 15 amino acids. The TCR sequence derives from a human donor who was either an allogeneic HSCT recipient or a stem cell or donor lymphocyte infusion donor (not recorded which). It is not recorded whose cells these are; they may come from a transplant donor. This chain uses TRBV7-9 with TRBJ1-2; TRBD1 matches 8 bases. Sequencing was performed on blood, either unsorted or a sorted T cell fraction (not recorded which). DNA for the CDR3: TGTGCCAGCGTCTTCCCCACAGGGGGTAACTATGGCTACACCTTC. Protein product: CASVFPTGGNYGYTF.